The 31 T cell receptor beta chains below all came from one sample that was sequenced in a study of cytomegalovirus exposure and HLA in healthy donors. The primer mix had 60 Vbeta and 13 Jbeta primers. Only in-frame clones appear in the TCRdb table, and some are missing; sequencing was by immunoSEQ multiplex PCR. The sample contains 150,000 to 200,000 clones, around three quarters of which appear only once. Sequencing was performed on PBMCs. These receptors came from a woman aged 30 to 39 in good health and CMV-seronegative.

This rearrangement joins TRBV30 to TRBJ2-3, with 12 positions matching TRBD2. Germline values: CDR1 GTSNPN, CDR2 SVGIG (reference sequence). This CDR3 contains 15 residues. J gave up 3 bases and V 7 bases, and 8 bases lay outside the gene matches. This CDR3 is CASSRLAGETDTQYF. CDR3 in DNA: TGTGCCTCTTCAAGACTAGCGGGAGAGACAGATACGCAGTATTTT.

V usage is TRBV2 and J usage is TRBJ1-1; 7 bases agree with TRBD1. The CDR3 loop spans 14 amino acids. Germline V gene sequence: CDR1 SNHLY, CDR2 FYNNEI. Trimming took 5 bases from V and 1 from J; bases not matched to a gene: 4. This CDR3 reads CASSSDRANTEAFF. The CDR3, as DNA: TGTGCCAGCAGTTCAGACAGGGCGAACACTGAAGCTTTCTTT. The full variable domain, rest sourced from reference TRBV2 and TRBJ1-1, is EPEVTQTPSHQVTQMGQEVILRCVPISNHLYFYWYRQILGQKVEFLVSFYNNEISEKSEIFDDQFSVERPDGSNFTLKIRSTKLEDSAMYFCASSSDRANTEAFFGQGTRLTVV.

This clone appeared once. The CDR3 sequence: CASSPGDRGNTEAFF. DNA for the CDR3: TGTGCCAGCAGCCCTGGGGACAGGGGGAACACTGAAGCTTTCTTT. The genes are TRBV13 and TRBJ1-1; 10 bases are a match to TRBD1. CDR3 length: 15 amino acids. Unmatched junction bases numbered 4, after V lost 5 bases and J lost 1 base. Germline-derived CDR1 and CDR2 are PRHDT and FYEKMQ (reference sequence).

The chain uses TRBV21-1 and TRBJ1-5; the table's D call TRBD1 went unverified against the DNA. TRBV21-1 is noted as a pseudogene. This CDR3 comprises 17 residues. CDR3 sequence: CASSNRGQGDCNQPQHF. The CDR3 DNA is TGTGCCAGCAGCAATCGGGGACAGGGCGATTGCAATCAGCCCCAGCATTTT.

The V gene is TRBV5-1, the J gene TRBJ1-3; no definite D call. CDR1 SGHRS and CDR2 YFSETQ come from the germline V gene. V lost 3 bases to trimming and J lost 1 base, with 5 bases between them. This CDR3 is built from 13 residues. CDR3 residues: CASSSGSGNTIYF. CDR3 bases: TGCGCCAGCAGCTCGGGATCTGGAAACACCATATATTTT.

This sequence joins TRBV5-6 and TRBJ2-5, with a tentative D call TRBD2 (6 bases). CDR1 SGHDT and CDR2 YYEEEE come from the germline V gene. The CDR3 loop spans 15 amino acids. V shed 4 bases and J shed 5 bases, with 18 bases lying between them. CDR3 DNA sequence: TGTGCCAGCAGCCCGACTAGGGGCTGGAGGGAGACCCAGTACTTC. It is translated as CASSPTRGWRETQYF.

The chain recombines TRBV4-2 with TRBJ2-1, with 11 bases aligning to TRBD2. The germline V gene encodes CDR1 LGHNA and CDR2 YNFKEQ. V lost 4 bases and J lost 3; bases outside the gene matches: 5. CDR3 size: 16 residues. The CDR3 region has the DNA TGTGCCAGCAGCCCCTCACTAGCGGGGGACTACAATGAGCAGTTCTTC. This encodes CASSPSLAGDYNEQFF.

V gene TRBV6-6 combines with J gene TRBJ1-1; tentative D call: TRBD1 (6 bases). The CDR3 contains 13 residues. Trimming shortened V by 5 bases and J by 1 base, and 8 bases separated the two germline ends. Germline V gene lookup returns CDR1 MNHNY and CDR2 SVGAGI (reference sequence). The CDR3 nucleotides read TGTGCCAGCAGTGGACAGAGGAACACTGAAGCTTTCTTT. It translates to CASSGQRNTEAFF.

The chain employs TRBV11-2 and TRBJ2-3; D remains ambiguous. The CDR3 loop spans 13 amino acids. CDR1 and CDR2 from the germline V gene are SGHAT and FQNNGV. Deletions cut 2 bases from V and 4 bases from J, with 7 bases between. CDR3 in amino acids: CASSLNPADTQYF. The DNA of the CDR3 is TGTGCCAGCAGCTTAAATCCGGCAGATACGCAGTATTTT.

The chain recombines TRBV19 with TRBJ2-1; D ambiguous. The CDR3 runs 13 residues. CDR1 is LNHDA, CDR2 SQIVND, per germline (reference sequence). Trimming removed 5 bases at V and 5 bases at J, with 10 bases between. CDR3 sequence reads: CASSSQSNNEQFF. The CDR3, as DNA: TGTGCCAGTAGTTCCCAGTCGAACAATGAGCAGTTCTTC.

V is TRBV5-1 and J is TRBJ2-7; weak D call: TRBD2 (6 bases). CDR3 length: 14 amino acids. The germline CDR1 and CDR2 sequences are SGHRS and YFSETQ. V lost 3 bases and J 4 bases, leaving 14 bases between the germline ends. CDR3 nucleotide sequence: TGCGCCAGCAGCTACATCCCGACTAGTTACGAGCAGTACTTC. Translation: CASSYIPTSYEQYF.

The gene calls are TRBV6-1 and TRBJ2-2, with D perhaps matching TRBD2 (6 bases). Germline assignment: CDR1 MNHNS and CDR2 SASEGT. V dropped 10 bases and J dropped 3 bases, with 12 bases sitting between them. The CDR3 spans 13 residues. In DNA form, the CDR3 reads TGTGCCAACCGGGACTTCGACACCGGGGAGCTGTTTTTT. Translating it yields CANRDFDTGELFF.

V usage is TRBV7-3 and J usage is TRBJ2-1; the match to TRBD2 covers 8 bases. CDR1 is SGHTA, CDR2 FQGTGA, per germline. V shed 1 base and J 8 bases; nucleotides not matched to a gene: 7. The CDR3 has 15 amino acids. The DNA of the CDR3 is TGTGCCAGCAGCTTAATTGGCGGGGGGCGGGATGAGCAGTTCTTC. This encodes CASSLIGGGRDEQFF.

J is TRBJ1-1 and V is TRBV7-2; TRBD1 might be the D (6 bases). Germline V CDR1 and CDR2: SGHTA, FQGNSA. The CDR3 totals 14 residues. Trimming stripped 1 base from V and 9 bases from J, with 15 bases between. The DNA for the CDR3 is TGTGCCAGCAGCTTAGGGGGGACACAGATTAAAGCTTTCTTT. Translated: CASSLGGTQIKAFF.

The gene calls are TRBV5-4 and TRBJ2-7; 11 bases line up with TRBD2. V lost 3 bases, J lost 2 bases, and 7 bases stayed unmatched. The germline V gene has CDR1 SGHNT and CDR2 YYREEE (reference sequence). The CDR3 is made up of 16 amino acids. In nucleotides, the CDR3 is TGTGCCAGCAGCTCGGACCCGGGACTAGCGGCCTACGAGCAGTACTTC. Protein sequence: CASSSDPGLAAYEQYF. Combining the CDR3 with reference TRBV5-4 and TRBJ2-7 gives the whole variable domain ETGVTQSPTHLIKTRGQQVTLRCSSQSGHNTVSWYQQALGQGPQFIFQYYREEENGRGNFPPRFSGLQFPNYSSELNVNALELDDSALYLCASSSDPGLAAYEQYFGPGTRLTVT.

The V call is TRBV5-6, the J call TRBJ1-5; a weak D match, TRBD1 (6 bases). CDR3 length: 17 residues. V gave up 2 bases and J gave up 2 bases, with 17 bases separating them. Germline V CDR1 and CDR2: SGHDT, YYEEEE. The CDR3 here is CASSFSGGANRNQPQHF. The CDR3 DNA follows: TGTGCCAGCAGCTTTTCGGGGGGCGCGAACCGCAATCAGCCCCAGCATTTT. Full variable domain (outside the CDR3, taken from reference TRBV5-6 and TRBJ1-5): DAGVTQSPTHLIKTRGQQVTLRCSPKSGHDTVSWYQQALGQGPQFIFQYYEEEERQRGNFPDRFSGHQFPNYSSELNVNALLLGDSALYLCASSFSGGANRNQPQHFGDGTRLSIL.

This chain connects TRBV15 to TRBJ2-6; 7 positions match TRBD2. This CDR3 spans 17 amino acids. The V segment lost 7 bases and the J segment 0 bases; nucleotides outside the gene matches: 9. Germline CDR1 reads LNHNV; CDR2 reads YYDKDF (reference sequence). CDR3 residues: CATTRGVGRSGANVLTF. The CDR3 DNA sequence: TGTGCCACCACTCGGGGGGTAGGGCGCTCTGGGGCCAACGTCCTGACTTTC.

This clone was detected once. The chain carries TRBV4-1 and TRBJ2-1, with D tentatively TRBD1 (6 bases). V was clipped by 3 bases and J by 0 bases, with 24 bases between them. Germline-derived CDR1 and CDR2 are MGHRA and YSYEKL. This CDR3 has 20 residues. CDR3 sequence reads: CASSHDPRQVLESSYNEQFF. DNA of the CDR3: TGCGCCAGCAGCCATGACCCCCGACAGGTCCTGGAGAGCTCCTACAATGAGCAGTTCTTC.

This clone was seen more than once but under ten times. The rearrangement joins TRBV6-1 to TRBJ1-1; tentative D call: TRBD1 (6 bases). Germline V lookup: CDR1 MNHNS, CDR2 SASEGT. Deletions cut 4 bases from V and 7 bases from J, with 19 bases between. This CDR3 spans 15 amino acids. The CDR3 loop reads CASSAGQSILNEAFF. CDR3 in DNA: TGTGCCAGCAGTGCCGGACAGAGTATATTGAATGAAGCTTTCTTT.

This clone occurred a few times. The chain recombines TRBV7-9 with TRBJ1-4; 9 bases are shared with TRBD1. There are 17 residues in the CDR3. V dropped 4 bases and J dropped 4; count of bases not matched to a gene: 10. Germline values: CDR1 SEHNR, CDR2 FQNEAQ (reference sequence). The DNA for the CDR3 is TGTGCCAGCAGCTCTTTTGGACAGGGGCCCTTTAATGAAAAACTGTTTTTT. Its translation is CASSSFGQGPFNEKLFF.

The V gene is TRBV7-2, the J gene TRBJ2-7, with D possibly being TRBD2 (7 bases). Trimming took off 1 base at V and 5 bases at J, with 12 bases between the two ends. CDR1 SGHTA and CDR2 FQGNSA come from the germline V gene. The CDR3 has 14 amino acids. CDR3 protein: CASSLEGGSHEQYF. The DNA for the CDR3 is TGTGCCAGCAGCTTAGAGGGGGGGAGCCACGAGCAGTACTTC.

This clone was counted between two and nine times. This chain uses TRBV7-8 with TRBJ1-1; D possibly corresponds to TRBD1 (6 bases). Trimming pared 2 bases from V and 9 bases from J, leaving 10 bases between. The CDR3 covers 12 residues. Per germline, CDR1 SGHVS and CDR2 FQNEAQ. CDR3 region: CASSLSGDQAFF. The CDR3 DNA reads TGTGCCAGCAGCTTATCAGGGGATCAAGCTTTCTTT.

The chain recombines TRBV4-2 with TRBJ1-1; D may be TRBD1 (5 bases). The CDR3 is made up of 16 amino acids. V was shortened by 1 base and J by 5 bases, with 17 bases between the two germline ends. Germline V gives CDR1 LGHNA, CDR2 YNFKEQ. The CDR3 here is CASSQVQGGVRTEAFF. The CDR3 DNA follows: TGTGCCAGCAGCCAAGTGCAGGGAGGGGTACGGACTGAAGCTTTCTTT.

The chain combines TRBV25-1 with TRBJ1-1; 9 bases line up with TRBD1. Germline V gene data show CDR1 as MGHDK and CDR2 as SYGVNS. This CDR3 has 16 residues. V shed 2 bases, J shed 7 bases, and the junction held 11 bases outside the gene matches. The CDR3 spells CASSENPGQGRNEAFF. The CDR3 region has the DNA TGTGCCAGCAGTGAAAACCCGGGACAGGGCCGTAATGAAGCTTTCTTT.

The rearrangement joins TRBV5-1 to TRBJ2-7; TRBD1 matches 10 bases. This CDR3 is 16 amino acids long. V lost 4 bases and J lost 2; bases outside the gene matches: 9. Germline V lookup: CDR1 SGHRS, CDR2 YFSETQ. The CDR3 DNA follows: TGCGCCAGCAGCCATACCGGGACAGGGGAACCCTACGAGCAGTACTTC. Translated: CASSHTGTGEPYEQYF. The whole variable domain, filled in from reference TRBV5-1 and TRBJ2-7, reads KAGVTQTPRYLIKTRGQQVTLSCSPISGHRSVSWYQQTPGQGLQFLFEYFSETQRNKGNFPGRFSGRQFSNSRSEMNVSTLELGDSALYLCASSHTGTGEPYEQYFGPGTRLTVT.

The chain is built from TRBV4-1 and TRBJ1-1; D gene uncertain. Per the germline V gene, CDR1 is MGHRA and CDR2 is YSYEKL. V dropped 1 base and J dropped 1 base, with 4 bases sitting between them. This CDR3 region has 13 residues. The CDR3 loop is CASSQGRNTEAFF. The CDR3 nucleotides are TGCGCCAGCAGCCAAGGGAGGAACACTGAAGCTTTCTTT.

The V and J genes are TRBV28 and TRBJ2-7, with TRBD2 matching over 13 bases. This CDR3 comprises 16 residues. Germline CDR1 is MDHEN and CDR2 is SYDVKM. The junction had 8 bases not matched to a gene; V was cut back by 5 bases and J by 4 bases. The CDR3 bases are TGTGCCAGCAGTAATATGGGGACTAGCGGGAAATACGAGCAGTACTTC. Amino acids: CASSNMGTSGKYEQYF.

This sequence joins TRBV2 and TRBJ1-5; a weak D match, TRBD1 (5 bases). This CDR3 contains 15 residues. V shed 6 bases and J shed 2 bases, with 14 bases lying between them. Germline CDR1 SNHLY, CDR2 FYNNEI. The CDR3 DNA reads as TGTGCCAGCAGCATCCAGGGTATAGGCAATCAGCCCCAGCATTTT. Protein sequence: CASSIQGIGNQPQHF. Looking up the rest from reference TRBV2 and TRBJ1-5 gives the full variable domain: EPEVTQTPSHQVTQMGQEVILRCVPISNHLYFYWYRQILGQKVEFLVSFYNNEISEKSEIFDDQFSVERPDGSNFTLKIRSTKLEDSAMYFCASSIQGIGNQPQHFGDGTRLSIL.

The chain joins TRBV15 to TRBJ1-5; no clear D gene. Trimming pared 4 bases from V and 5 bases from J, leaving 12 bases between. The CDR3 consists of 14 residues. Germline V gene lookup returns CDR1 LNHNV and CDR2 YYDKDF (reference sequence). The DNA of the CDR3 is TGTGCCACCAGCAACGGGCGGGGTTATCAGCCCCAGCATTTT. Its protein is CATSNGRGYQPQHF.

The chain recombines TRBV4-2 with TRBJ1-1; no firm D call. Looked up from germline, CDR1 is LGHNA and CDR2 is YNFKEQ. V lost 8 bases, J lost 0 bases, and 7 bases lay in between. CDR3 length: 12 residues. Here the CDR3 DNA reads TGTGCCAGCGCGGCATTGAACACTGAAGCTTTCTTT. It codes for CASAALNTEAFF.

The chain links TRBV5-1 to TRBJ1-2; 7 bases align to TRBD1. Trimming cost V 0 bases and J 6 bases; bases outside gene matches: 8. CDR1 is SGHRS, CDR2 YFSETQ, per germline. This CDR3 region has 15 residues. The CDR3 reads CASSLALDRPHGYTF. The CDR3 coding sequence is TGCGCCAGCAGCTTGGCCCTGGACAGGCCTCATGGCTACACCTTC.